This T cell receptor (beta chain) was identified in a study of T cells in Graves' hyperthyroidism and ophthalmopathy. The study, taken as a whole, reports: Blood also contained most expanded thyroid clonotypes above 0.001. Ophthalmopathy could be told apart from stable hyperthyroidism with a 13 V-J model.

This clonotype has at least ten counts. The antigen is undetermined. From approximately 9.1 ml of fresh peripheral blood, PBMCs were isolated. CDR3 length equals 15 residues. V dropped 1 base and J dropped 10 bases, with 14 bases sitting between them. The V gene's germline CDR1 is SGHAT and CDR2 FQNNGV. RNA transcripts gave rise to amplified TCR beta CDR3 regions. First-round RT-PCR targeting the TCR CDR3 was performed with the HTBI primer set. TCRdb ran MiXCR on the multiplex PCR reads and lists one entry per CDR3 protein. This table has around 390,000 distinct CDR3 sequences, about 14% appearing once.

The sample taken for sequencing was blood. The V and J genes are TRBV11-2 and TRBJ1-6; D not certain. This sequence was found in a young woman with Graves' ophthalmopathy. The CDR3 bases are TGTGCCAGCAGCTTAGTCTCCGGGCGAGGATCACCCCTCCACTTT. It encodes CASSLVSGRGSPLHF.